Below, 2 T cell receptor beta chains from the same sample are listed, as sequenced in a study of blood T cell repertoires in COVID-19. TCRdb keeps only in-frame clones here, not all; method: immunoSEQ multiplex PCR. The sample lists around 200,000 clones, roughly 90% seen once, with about 2.2% in the top ten. Sequencing was carried out using peripheral blood. These receptors were taken from a woman between 45 and 65 years old with acute or convalescent COVID-19.

The chain has TRBV30 and TRBJ1-1; the match to TRBD1 covers 7 bases. The trim removed 5 bases at V and 4 bases at J, leaving 4 bases unmatched. The germline V gene encodes CDR1 GTSNPN and CDR2 SVGIG (reference sequence). The CDR3 runs to 12 residues. The CDR3: CAWRTGVTEAFF. CDR3 DNA sequence: TGTGCCTGGCGAACAGGGGTCACTGAAGCTTTCTTT.

This sequence joins TRBV27 and TRBJ1-3, with a weak D call TRBD1 (5 bases). CDR1 is MNHEY, CDR2 SMNVEV, per germline (reference sequence). Trimming took off 5 bases at V and 3 bases at J, with 14 bases between the two ends. The CDR3 spans 15 residues. CDR3 region: CASSPQGGYGNTIYF. For the CDR3, the DNA is TGTGCCAGCAGTCCGCAGGGAGGGTATGGAAACACCATATATTTT.